This record covers a single T cell receptor (beta chain). The CDR3 spans 11 residues. CDR1 and CDR2 (germline): LNHDA, SQIVND (reference sequence). The junction had 5 bases not matched to a gene; V was cut back by 9 bases and J by 7 bases. This sample was included in a study of blood T cell repertoires in COVID-19. About the research overall: Sources were T cells, B-cell-depleted T cells, or PBMCs; the material itself was cDNA or gDNA.

Original methodology: Amplified reference gene primers provided the basis for estimating nucleated cell counts. Using immunoSEQ multiplex PCR, the repertoire was profiled, and TCRdb retains in-frame clones only, with some absent. D and trimming come from the DNA, and the V and J calls and clone size come from that table. The sample has tens of thousands of clones; roughly 90% are singletons. This clonotype was sampled from a woman older than 75 with acute or convalescent COVID-19. Material: peripheral blood. The chain recombines TRBV19 with TRBJ2-7, with 8 bases matching TRBD1. In DNA, the CDR3 is TGTGCCAGCGGACAGGGTCTGGAGCAGTACTTC. Translation gives CASGQGLEQYF.